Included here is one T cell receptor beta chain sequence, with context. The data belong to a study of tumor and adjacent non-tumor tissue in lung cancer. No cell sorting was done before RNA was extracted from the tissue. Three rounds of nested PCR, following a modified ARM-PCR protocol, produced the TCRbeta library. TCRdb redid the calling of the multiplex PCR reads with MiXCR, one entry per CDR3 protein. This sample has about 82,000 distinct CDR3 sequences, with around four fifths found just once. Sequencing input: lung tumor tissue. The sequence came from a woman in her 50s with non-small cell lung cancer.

CDR3 DNA sequence: TGTGCCAGCAATCGCCTTGGACACAAGCTGACCGGGGAGCTGTTTTTT. Translation: CASNRLGHKLTGELFF. The chain is built from TRBV6-2 or TRBV6-3 and TRBJ2-2; a possible D gene is TRBD1 (5 bases). The CDR3 is made up of 16 amino acids. The V gene's germline CDR1 is MNHEY and CDR2 SVGEGT. V was clipped by 7 bases and J by 5 bases, with 20 bases between them.